A selection of T cell receptor beta chains follows, all from one sample in a study of T cells in Graves' hyperthyroidism and ophthalmopathy. One entry per CDR3 protein, called by TCRdb with MiXCR from the multiplex PCR reads. This table holds 410,000 or so distinct CDR3 sequences, approximately 14% found once. Specimen: blood. The receptors derive from a man younger than 35 with Graves' ophthalmopathy. Both conserved end residues are part of each CDR3. A D gene is named only where the DNA matches it firmly. Clone size appears in some rows only: once, few, many, or a class for an expanded clone.

size	J	V	D	DNA	CDR3
few	TRBJ2-2	TRBV13	TRBD2	TGTGCCAGCAGCTTCCCAGCGGGGGGGAACACCGGGGAGCTGTTTTTT	CASSFPAGGNTGELFF
many	TRBJ1-2	TRBV7-9	NA	TGTGCCAGCAGCGCGGGCGGGGGGGCCCATGGCTACACCTTC	CASSAGGGAHGYTF
NA	TRBJ1-4	TRBV7-9	NA	TGTGCCAGCAGCAGGGGACCGGCAACTAATGAAAAACTGTTTTTT	CASSRGPATNEKLFF
many	TRBJ2-4	TRBV7-8	TRBD2	TGTGCCAGCAGCTTAGGACGGGGGGGCCTTGCCAAAAACATTCAGTACTTC	CASSLGRGGLAKNIQYF
NA	TRBJ2-1	TRBV7-6	TRBD2	TGTGCCAGCAGCTTAGTAGCGGGGGGTAAGCAGTTCTTC	CASSLVAGGKQFF
many	TRBJ2-5	TRBV20-1	TRBD2	TGCAGTGCTAGATCCGGACTAGCGGGGAAAGAGACCCAGTACTTC	CSARSGLAGKETQYF
many	TRBJ2-3	TRBV27	TRBD2	TGTGCCAGCAGTTTGGAAAATAGCGGGAGGGCAACAGATACGCAGTATTTT	CASSLENSGRATDTQYF
many	TRBJ2-1	TRBV3-1	NA	TGTGCCAGCAGCCAGGGGATCCCCTCCTACAATGAGCAGTTCTTC	CASSQGIPSYNEQFF
few	TRBJ2-2	TRBV6-9	TRBD2	TGTGCCAGCAGTTATTCCCCTAGCGGGAGGGCGGGTGGTTCGACCGGGGAGCTGTTTTTT	CASSYSPSGRAGGSTGELFF
few	TRBJ2-1	TRBV6-4	TRBD2	TGTGCCAGCAGTGAGTGGGAGGGAAATGAGCAGTTCTTC	CASSEWEGNEQFF
NA	TRBJ2-3	TRBV2	TRBD2	TGTGCCTATTACGGGGCTAGCGGGGGGGAAGAGAGCACAGATGCGCAGTATTTT	CAYYGASGGEESTDAQYF
NA	TRBJ2-3	TRBV5-1	NA	TGCGCCAGCAGCTACCTAGGCAGGATTCGGGAAGGAACAGATACGCAGTATTTT	CASSYLGRIREGTDTQYF
many	TRBJ2-7	TRBV11-2	TRBD1	TGTGCCAGCAGCCATTGGGACAGGGACCCCTACGAGCAGTACTTC	CASSHWDRDPYEQYF
many	TRBJ2-1	TRBV18	NA	TGTGCCAGCTCACCACTAGGCGACAATGAGCAGTTCTTC	CASSPLGDNEQFF
few	TRBJ1-5	TRBV9	TRBD1	TGTGCCAGCAGCCTTGAGGCCCGGACAGGGGTCCAGCCCCAGCATTTT	CASSLEARTGVQPQHF
many	TRBJ2-7	TRBV20-1	NA	TGCAGTGCCAAAGACAGGACGGACGACTACGAGCAGTACTTC	CSAKDRTDDYEQYF